The clone carrying this T cell receptor (beta chain) came up once. TCRdb's copy holds only in-frame clones and misses some; the assay was immunoSEQ multiplex PCR. The table includes 1.5 million to 2.5 million clones, roughly 95% detected once. CD45RO negativity and positive selection for CCR7 defined naive CD8 cells, a population that excluded terminally differentiated effector memory CD45RA+ cells. The data originate from a study of shared clonotypes between healthy human individuals. The CDR3 has 17 residues. CDR1 and CDR2 (germline): SGHVS, FNYEAQ. Losses at the gene ends were 3 bases for V and 3 bases for J; bases not matched to a gene: 5.

The source of this sequence is a man between 18 and 35 years old in good health. Specimen: naive CD8+ T cells sorted from blood. The J gene is TRBJ2-2, the V gene TRBV7-6; TRBD2 matches 12 bases. CDR3 DNA: TGTGCCAGCAGCTTCCCTAGCGGGGGGGCCGACACCGGGGAGCTGTTTTTT. The encoded protein is CASSFPSGGADTGELFF.